This TCR beta chain was sequenced for a study of blood T cell repertoires in COVID-19. For the study at large: Sites across the United States, Italy and Spain contributed samples from acute and convalescent COVID-19.

Before being deemed recovered, Cohort 3 donors had two negative PCRs, clearance, or symptom resolution. The CDR3 has 16 amino acids. V was shortened by 6 bases and J by 5 bases, with 22 bases between the two germline ends. CDR1 and CDR2 from the germline V gene are SGHTA and FQGNSA. Sequenced by immunoSEQ multiplex PCR; TCRdb stores in-frame clones only, minus some. The sample has under 300,000 clones, about 87% seen once. Sample: PBMCs or T cells enriched from blood (not recorded which). The source of this sequence is a woman between 45 and 65 years old who had recovered from COVID-19. The gene calls are TRBV7-2 and TRBJ1-1, with D tentatively TRBD1 (5 bases). CDR3 amino acids: CASSRPGLRLRTEAFF. The CDR3, as DNA: TGTGCCAGCAGTAGACCGGGACTGCGGTTAAGAACTGAAGCTTTCTTT.